The clone carrying this T cell receptor (beta chain) was counted only a few times. This entry belongs to a study of human T cells and chemical hapten exposure. This CDR3 is built from 16 residues. In germline, CDR1 is SGHTA, CDR2 FQGNSA. V lost 5 bases to trimming and J lost 4 bases, with 18 bases between them. The library tagged individual cDNA molecules with unique molecular identifiers. From the RACE reads, TCRdb called clonotypes with MiXCR, one entry per CDR3 protein. In the table there are approximately 110,000 distinct CDR3 sequences, approximately 9.9% of which are singletons. Time point here: patch test 1, 2 weeks after DPC sensitization. Indicated treatment: therapeutic diphenylcyclopropenone sensitization with weekly scalp DPC. Venepuncture was done earlier than the placement of each patch test.

The chain recombines TRBV7-2 with TRBJ1-5, with TRBD1 as a possible D gene (6 bases). This sample comprised whole blood, obtained in connection with sensitization to the hapten diphenylcyclopropenone (DPC). The receptor's source is a woman aged 35 to 49 with alopecia areata. Some clones in this sample may be carry-over from other donors' samples. CDR3 DNA: TGTGCCAGCAGCCGGGCCCCGGGGGCGGATAATCAGCCCCAGCATTTT. Amino acid sequence: CASSRAPGADNQPQHF. The variable domain in full, with the rest retrieved from reference TRBV7-2 and TRBJ1-5, is GAGVSQSPSNKVTEKGKDVELRCDPISGHTALYWYRQSLGQGLEFLIYFQGNSAPDKSGLPSDRFSAERTGGSVSTLTIQRTQQEDSAVYLCASSRAPGADNQPQHFGDGTRLSIL.